This TCR beta chain is drawn from a study of T cells of healthy individuals. TCRdb reanalysed the 5' RACE reads using MiXCR and keeps one entry per CDR3 protein. The sample includes some 69,000 distinct CDR3 sequences, about a sixth of them seen just once. V was cut by 1 base and J by 0 bases, with 13 bases left in between. The germline V gene has CDR1 MGHRA and CDR2 YSYEKL. This CDR3 has 16 amino acids. The receptor was isolated from a human donor in good health. The chain couples TRBV4-1 to TRBJ2-7; D is perhaps TRBD1 (6 bases). CDR3 DNA: TGCGCCAGCAGCCAAGTAACCGGACAGCGCTCCTACGAGCAGTACTTC. It specifies CASSQVTGQRSYEQYF.